A selection of T cell receptor beta chains follows, all from one sample in a study of blood T cells in healthy people across ages. TCRdb ran MiXCR on the 5' RACE reads and lists one entry per CDR3 protein. The table shows about 1,500,000 distinct CDR3 sequences, with about 28% occurring only once. Sequencing was done on a sample of blood. The receptors were sampled from a woman aged 25 to 39 in good health. Each CDR3 is given with its conserved first and last residue. D genes are given only for firm matches. Part of the rows lack a size; the others show once, few, many or a class for expanded clones.

NA	TRBV4-2	TRBD1	TRBJ1-2	CASSQVGQGDRGYTF	TGTGCCAGCAGCCAAGTGGGACAGGGAGATAGGGGCTACACCTTC
NA	TRBV29-1	NA	TRBJ1-1	CSVEHSTEAFF	TGCAGCGTTGAACATAGCACTGAAGCTTTCTTT
few	TRBV2	NA	TRBJ1-2	CASSEFGDYGYTF	TGTGCCAGCAGTGAGTTCGGGGACTATGGCTACACCTTC
few	TRBV6-5	TRBD1	TRBJ1-1	CASSYVDRGLKNTEAFF	TGTGCCAGCAGTTACGTAGACAGGGGGCTGAAAAACACTGAAGCTTTCTTT
NA	TRBV7-7	NA	TRBJ2-5	CASSLVPRSAARETQYF	TGTGCCAGCAGCTTAGTCCCAAGGTCCGCCGCCCGAGAGACCCAGTACTTC
many	TRBV5-1	TRBD1	TRBJ2-5	CASSLAGTATREPQYF	TGCGCCAGCAGCTTGGCCGGGACAGCGACAAGAGAGCCCCAGTACTTC
NA	TRBV4-1	TRBD2	TRBJ2-3	CASSHGGTDTQYF	TGCGCCAGCAGCCACGGGGGGACAGATACGCAGTATTTT
NA	TRBV7-6	TRBD1	TRBJ2-1	CASSSGTGREFF	TGTGCCAGCAGCTCAGGGACAGGGAGGGAGTTCTTC
NA	TRBV9	NA	TRBJ2-3	CASSVGAYPTDTQYF	TGTGCCAGCAGCGTAGGGGCGTACCCCACAGATACGCAGTATTTT
NA	TRBV27	TRBD1	TRBJ2-7	CASSPRLGQTYEQYF	TGTGCCAGCAGTCCAAGGTTGGGACAGACCTACGAGCAGTACTTC
NA	TRBV5-6	TRBD1	TRBJ2-7	CASSSVGQGVVGSYNEQYF	TGTGCCAGCAGCTCGGTGGGACAGGGCGTAGTGGGCTCCTACAATGAGCAGTACTTC
NA	TRBV15	NA	TRBJ1-2	CVTSRDPGLNYGYTF	TGTGTCACCAGCAGAGATCCGGGACTTAACTATGGCTACACCTTC
NA	TRBV3-1	NA	TRBJ2-1	CASSQVDRQFF	TGTGCCAGCAGCCAAGTGGACAGGCAGTTCTTC
few	TRBV7-2	TRBD2	TRBJ2-1	CASSSWTSGKNYNEQFF	TGTGCCAGCAGCTCTTGGACTAGCGGTAAAAACTACAATGAGCAGTTCTTC
NA	TRBV28	NA	TRBJ2-7	CASSWNRATYEQYF	TGTGCCAGCAGTTGGAACAGGGCAACCTACGAGCAGTACTTC
NA	TRBV12-3/TRBV12-4	NA	TRBJ1-4	CASTQKWRTNEKLFF	TGTGCCAGCACCCAAAAGTGGAGGACTAATGAAAAACTGTTTTTT
NA	TRBV4-2	NA	TRBJ1-5	CASSQEGQGRKPQHF	TGTGCCAGCAGCCAAGAGGGGCAGGGAAGGAAGCCCCAGCATTTT
many	TRBV5-6	TRBD1	TRBJ2-4	CASSYGQGSAKNIQYF	TGTGCCAGCAGCTACGGACAGGGATCAGCCAAAAACATTCAGTACTTC
NA	TRBV29-1	TRBD2	TRBJ2-1	CSVEGIAGDEQFF	TGCAGCGTTGAAGGTATTGCGGGAGATGAGCAGTTCTTC
many	TRBV5-1	TRBD2	TRBJ2-7	CASSSTSGNYEQYF	TGCGCCAGCAGCAGCACTAGCGGGAACTACGAGCAGTACTTC
NA	TRBV7-2	NA	TRBJ2-7	CAGSFEVGYYEQYF	TGTGCCGGCAGCTTCGAGGTAGGGTACTACGAGCAGTACTTC
NA	TRBV7-2	NA	TRBJ1-4	CASSLGSGVTNEKLFF	TGTGCCAGCAGCTTAGGTTCGGGGGTGACCAATGAAAAACTGTTTTTT
few	TRBV9	NA	TRBJ1-4	CASSSPRGRELFF	TGTGCCAGCAGTTCCCCTCGGGGGAGAGAACTGTTTTTT
few	TRBV10-3	TRBD2	TRBJ2-7	CAISPLAGGYEQYF	TGTGCCATCAGCCCACTAGCGGGGGGCTACGAGCAGTACTTC
many	TRBV6-5	NA	TRBJ2-3	CASRRDSTDTQYF	TGTGCCAGCAGACGGGACAGCACAGATACGCAGTATTTT
NA	TRBV5-8	NA	TRBJ1-2	CASSLPRKDGYAF	TGTGCCAGCAGCTTGCCCCGGAAGGATGGCTACGCCTTC
NA	TRBV18	TRBD1	TRBJ2-3	CASSLYRGDETDTQYF	TGTGCCAGCTCCCTGTACAGGGGAGACGAAACAGATACGCAGTATTTT
many	TRBV29-1	TRBD2	TRBJ2-3	CSAESGGSADTQYF	TGCAGCGCCGAGAGCGGGGGGAGCGCAGATACGCAGTATTTT
few	TRBV10-2	NA	TRBJ2-7	CASRGLAGTHYEQYF	TGCGCCAGCAGGGGTCTGGCGGGAACCCACTACGAGCAGTACTTC
once	TRBV7-2	TRBD2	TRBJ2-3	CASSFPLADTGTQYF	TGTGCCAGCAGCTTCCCACTAGCGGACACAGGTACGCAGTATTTT
many	TRBV7-2	NA	TRBJ2-6	CASSWSRGANVLTF	TGTGCCAGCAGCTGGTCCCGAGGGGCCAACGTCCTGACTTTC
NA	TRBV12-5	TRBD2	TRBJ2-1	CASGQTSGYNEQFF	TGTGCTAGTGGTCAGACTAGCGGCTACAATGAGCAGTTCTTC
many	TRBV30	NA	TRBJ1-4	CAWSRLNEKLFF	TGTGCCTGGAGTAGACTCAATGAAAAACTGTTTTTT
NA	TRBV5-1	NA	TRBJ2-5	CASSWGGESGETQYF	TGCGCCAGCAGCTGGGGCGGGGAATCCGGAGAGACCCAGTACTTC
many	TRBV11-2	NA	TRBJ2-7	CASSPPGIFYEQYF	TGTGCCAGCAGCCCTCCGGGGATATTCTACGAGCAGTACTTC
NA	TRBV6-5	NA	TRBJ1-4	CASSYGQNLAGGLFF	TGTGCCAGCAGTTACGGACAGAACCTCGCCGGGGGGCTGTTTTTT
NA	TRBV6-2/TRBV6-3	TRBD1	TRBJ1-5	CASSSQGGAAQPQHF	TGTGCCAGCAGCTCCCAGGGGGGGGCGGCGCAGCCCCAGCATTTT
few	TRBV7-2	NA	TRBJ1-3	CASSFEGPYSGNTIYF	TGTGCCAGCAGCTTTGAGGGACCGTACTCTGGAAACACCATATATTTT
many	TRBV7-2	TRBD2	TRBJ2-1	CASSPTLAGYIEQFF	TGTGCCAGCAGCCCCACGCTAGCGGGATATATTGAGCAGTTCTTC
few	TRBV29-1	NA	TRBJ2-7	CSVVVFSYEQYF	TGCAGCGTTGTAGTTTTCTCCTACGAGCAGTACTTC
NA	TRBV7-2	TRBD1	TRBJ2-5	CASRLPAGGSETQYF	TGTGCCAGCAGACTACCGGCAGGGGGCAGTGAGACCCAGTACTTC
NA	TRBV5-1	TRBD1	TRBJ1-1	CASSLQGNGRNTEAFF	TGCGCCAGCAGCTTACAGGGGAATGGGAGGAACACTGAAGCTTTCTTT